Following are 12 T cell receptor gamma chains from one sample sequenced in a study of Vδ1+ human thymocytes. Sequences come from RNA converted to cDNA by reverse transcription. CDR3 amplicons came from multiplex PCR with pooled V-gene forward and constant-region reverse primers. TCRdb reanalysed the multiplex PCR reads with CATT. This sample has 30,000 to 45,000 gamma-chain clones, with around 21% found just once. Study-level points and caveats: Thymic TRG and TRD repertoires appeared highly polyclonal, with Gaussian CDR3 length distributions.

Antigens of these TCRs are unknown. Sequencing input: Vdelta1+ gamma-delta thymocytes from the thymus. Documented subset: FACS-sorted CD3+ TCRalphabeta- TCRVdelta1+ TCRVdelta2- thymocytes. These receptors were obtained from a girl in the first two years of life who had congenital heart surgery.

This clone was observed a few times. Other DNA sequences from this sample encode an identical CDR3 as well. The genes are TRGV4 and TRGJ1 or TRGJ2. The CDR3 totals 14 residues. V shed 0 bases and J 1 base; nucleotides not matched to a gene: 3. CDR1 is EGSTGY, CDR2 YDSYTSSV, per germline. CDR3 nucleotides: TGTGCCACCTGGGATGGGGGCAATTATTATAAGAAACTCTTT. This codes for CATWDGGNYYKKLF.

With regard to this clone: The sample carries other DNA sequences with the same CDR3. This chain connects TRGV4 to TRGJP2. Germline CDR1 reads EGSTGY; CDR2 reads YDSYTSSV. After removal of 0 bases from V and 4 bases from J, the junction contained 5 bases not matched to a gene. CDR3 length: 15 residues. CDR3 loop: CATWDGRHSDWIKTF. CDR3 DNA sequence: TGTGCCACCTGGGATGGGCGTCATAGTGATTGGATCAAGACGTTT.

A few counts support this clone. This rearrangement joins TRGV3 to TRGJ1 or TRGJ2. CDR1 and CDR2 from the germline V gene are VTNTFY and YDVSTARD (reference sequence). This CDR3 has 15 residues. The junction had 18 bases not matched to a gene; V was cut back by 1 base and J by 12 bases. The CDR3 nucleotides are TGTGCCACCTGGGACAGCGAAACTCAACAAATTGCGAAACTCTTT. Amino acid sequence: CATWDSETQQIAKLF.

The chain recombines TRGV5 with TRGJ1 or TRGJ2. The CDR3 contains 14 residues. J lost 7 bases, V lost 0 bases, and 9 bases had no gene match. Germline CDR1 and CDR2: VINAFY and YDVSNSKD. CDR3 region: CATWDRRDRYKKLF. For the CDR3, the DNA is TGTGCCACCTGGGACAGGCGGGACCGATATAAGAAACTCTTT.

V and J are TRGV4 and TRGJ1 or TRGJ2. With V trimmed by 2 bases and J by 9 bases, 4 bases remained unmatched. Germline V gene sequence: CDR1 EGSTGY, CDR2 YDSYTSSV. The CDR3 extends over 11 amino acids. The CDR3 DNA sequence: TGTGCCACCTGGGATGAGGGTAAGAAACTCTTT. This encodes CATWDEGKKLF.

Judged by abundance, this clone is medium-sized. Other DNA variants within this sample encode the same CDR3. The chain is built from TRGV3 and TRGJ1 or TRGJ2. The CDR3 runs to 13 residues. Germline CDR1 VTNTFY, CDR2 YDVSTARD (reference sequence). The V gene end was trimmed by 0 bases and the J gene end by 6 bases; junction bases not matched to a gene: 5. The CDR3 loop is CATWDRPGYKKLF. CDR3 sequence (DNA): TGTGCCACCTGGGACAGGCCCGGTTATAAGAAACTCTTT.

In this sample, this clone turned up a few times. The gene calls are TRGV9 and TRGJ1 or TRGJ2. J gave up 9 bases and V 0 bases, and 11 bases lay outside the gene matches. CDR1 and CDR2 (germline): GITISATS, ISYDGTV (reference sequence). The CDR3 is made up of 14 amino acids. CDR3 amino acids: CALWEVQAALKKLF. CDR3 DNA sequence: TGTGCCTTGTGGGAGGTGCAAGCGGCCCTTAAGAAACTCTTT.

Details on this clone: A much larger clone is a single base away; this may be a read error. The sample contains more than one DNA sequence encoding this CDR3. The chain links TRGV2 to TRGJ1 or TRGJ2. V shed 0 bases, J shed 7 bases, and the junction held 6 bases outside the gene matches. Germline assignment: CDR1 EGSNGY and CDR2 YDSYNSKV. CDR3 length: 13 amino acids. CDR3 loop: CATWDGPDYKKLF. CDR3 nucleotide sequence: TGTGCCACCTGGGACGGGCCGGACTATAAGAAACTCTTT.

Turning to this clone: Since a much larger clone is just one base distant, this may be a read error. This CDR3 is also generated by other DNA sequences in the sample. The chain has TRGV4 and TRGJ1 or TRGJ2. J lost 3 bases, V lost 5 bases, and 4 bases had no gene match. The CDR3 has 12 amino acids. Germline V gene lookup returns CDR1 EGSTGY and CDR2 YDSYTSSV. Here the CDR3 DNA reads TGTGCCACCTGGGGGACTTATTATAAGAAACTCTTT. Translation gives CATWGTYYKKLF.

The chain recombines TRGV3 with TRGJ1 or TRGJ2. V lost 5 bases and J lost 10; bases outside the gene matches: 2. CDR3 length: 9 amino acids. Germline V gives CDR1 VTNTFY, CDR2 YDVSTARD (reference sequence). CDR3 sequence: CATWGKKLF. CDR3 nucleotide sequence: TGTGCCACCTGGGGGAAGAAACTCTTT.

V gene TRGV4 combines with J gene TRGJ1 or TRGJ2. Germline CDR1 EGSTGY, CDR2 YDSYTSSV. The CDR3 is made up of 13 amino acids. Trimming cost V 2 bases and J 12 bases; bases outside gene matches: 13. The CDR3 protein is CATWDAPNDGKLF. For the CDR3, the DNA is TGTGCCACCTGGGATGCCCCAAATGATGGGAAACTCTTT.

Comment on this clone: Mismatch with germline at one junction end may stem from a read error. The rearrangement joins TRGV2 to TRGJ1 or TRGJ2. The CDR3 has 12 residues. The germline CDR1 and CDR2 sequences are EGSNGY and YDSYNSKV. The CDR3 nucleotides read TGTGCCGCCTGGGACGGGCCGTCGGGGAAACTCTTT. Translation: CAAWDGPSGKLF.